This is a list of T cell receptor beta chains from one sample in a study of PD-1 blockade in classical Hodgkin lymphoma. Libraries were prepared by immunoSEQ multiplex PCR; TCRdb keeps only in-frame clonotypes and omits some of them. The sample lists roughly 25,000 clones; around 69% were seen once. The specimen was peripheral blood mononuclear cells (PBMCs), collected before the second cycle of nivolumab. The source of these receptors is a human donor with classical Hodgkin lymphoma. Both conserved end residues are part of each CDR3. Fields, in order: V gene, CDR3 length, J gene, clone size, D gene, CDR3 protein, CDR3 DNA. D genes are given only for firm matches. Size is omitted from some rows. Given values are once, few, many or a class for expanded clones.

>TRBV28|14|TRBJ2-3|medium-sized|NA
CASSFVAGTDTQYF
TGTGCCAGCAGTTTCGTCGCGGGCACAGATACGCAGTATTTT
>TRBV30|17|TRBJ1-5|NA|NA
CAWSVKSSGRQSKPQHF
TGTGCCTGGAGTGTAAAGTCCTCAGGCAGACAATCAAAGCCCCAGCATTTT
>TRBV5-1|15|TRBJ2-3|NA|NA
CASSLQDSSTDTQYF
TGCGCCAGCAGCTTGCAAGATTCTAGCACAGATACGCAGTATTTT
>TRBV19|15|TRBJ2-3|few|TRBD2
CASSQTSGAFDTQYF
TGTGCCAGTAGCCAGACTAGCGGGGCTTTCGATACGCAGTATTTT
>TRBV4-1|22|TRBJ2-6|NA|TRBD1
CASSQWGFNPGQGASGANVLTF
TGCGCCAGCAGCCAGTGGGGGTTCAATCCGGGACAGGGGGCCTCTGGGGCCAACGTCCTGACTTTC
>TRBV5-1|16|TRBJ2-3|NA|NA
CASSSAGRHLTDTQYF
TGCGCCAGCAGCTCAGCAGGGCGACACCTCACAGATACGCAGTATTTT
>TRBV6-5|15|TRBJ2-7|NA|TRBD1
CASSSTGGSSYEQYF
TGTGCCAGCAGTTCGACAGGGGGTTCGTCCTACGAGCAGTACTTC
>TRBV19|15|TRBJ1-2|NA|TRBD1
CASSIRQGINYGYTF
TGTGCCAGTAGTATAAGACAGGGGATTAACTATGGCTACACCTTC
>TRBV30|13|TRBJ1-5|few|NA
CAWSVDGSQPQHF
TGTGCCTGGAGTGTGGACGGGAGTCAGCCCCAGCATTTT
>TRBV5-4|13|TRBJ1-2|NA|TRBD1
CAGKTGRPGGYTF
TGTGCCGGAAAGACAGGGCGTCCGGGGGGCTACACCTTC
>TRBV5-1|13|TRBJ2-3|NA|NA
CASSFDWADTQYF
TGCGCCAGCAGCTTCGACTGGGCGGATACGCAGTATTTT
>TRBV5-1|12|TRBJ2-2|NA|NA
CASSLDSRGLFF
TGCGCCAGCAGCTTGGATTCGCGGGGGCTGTTTTTT
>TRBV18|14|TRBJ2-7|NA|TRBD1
CASSPGTGDEEQYF
TGTGCCAGCTCACCCGGGACAGGAGACGAGGAGCAGTACTTC
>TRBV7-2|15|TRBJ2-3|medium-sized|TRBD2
CASSLLAGGRDTQYF
TGTGCCAGCAGCTTGTTAGCGGGAGGGAGGGATACGCAGTATTTT
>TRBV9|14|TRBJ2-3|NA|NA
CASSVRNSGDTQYF
TGTGCCAGCAGCGTAAGGAATAGCGGAGATACGCAGTATTTT
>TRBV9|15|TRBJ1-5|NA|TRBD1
CASSVDPGGTQPQHF
TGTGCCAGCAGCGTAGATCCAGGGGGGACTCAGCCCCAGCATTTT
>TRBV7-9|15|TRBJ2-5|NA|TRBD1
CASSLGDRGKETQYF
TGTGCCAGCAGCTTAGGGGACAGGGGAAAAGAGACCCAGTACTTC
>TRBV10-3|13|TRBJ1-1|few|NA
CATKLGMNTEAFF
TGTGCCACCAAACTGGGGATGAACACTGAAGCTTTCTTT
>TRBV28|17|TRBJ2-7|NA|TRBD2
CASSFPLMREGLYEQYF
TGTGCCAGCAGTTTCCCCTTGATGCGGGAGGGCCTGTACGAGCAGTACTTC
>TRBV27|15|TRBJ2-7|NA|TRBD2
CASQRLAGFGYEQYF
TGTGCCAGCCAACGACTAGCGGGGTTCGGTTACGAGCAGTACTTC
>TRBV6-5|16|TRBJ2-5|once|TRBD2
CASSYSGLAGEETQYF
TGTGCCAGCAGTTATTCGGGACTAGCGGGGGAAGAGACCCAGTACTTC
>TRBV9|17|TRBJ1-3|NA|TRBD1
CASSVSAGGNSGNTIYF
TGTGCCAGCAGCGTAAGCGCAGGGGGTAATTCCGGAAACACCATATATTTT
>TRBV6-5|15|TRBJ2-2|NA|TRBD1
CASSYFDRETGELFF
TGTGCCAGCAGTTACTTCGACAGGGAGACCGGGGAGCTGTTTTTT
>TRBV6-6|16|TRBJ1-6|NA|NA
CASSYHRDGYNSPLHF
TGTGCCAGCAGTTATCACCGGGACGGCTATAATTCACCCCTCCACTTT
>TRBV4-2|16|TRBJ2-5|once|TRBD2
CASSQGLAGVGETQYF
TGTGCCAGCAGCCAAGGTCTAGCGGGGGTAGGAGAGACCCAGTACTTC
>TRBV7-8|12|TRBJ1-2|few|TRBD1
CASSPTGDGYTF
TGTGCCAGCAGCCCAACAGGGGACGGCTACACCTTC
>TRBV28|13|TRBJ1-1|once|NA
CASSLKGAAEAFF
TGTGCCAGCAGTTTAAAAGGGGCAGCTGAAGCTTTCTTT
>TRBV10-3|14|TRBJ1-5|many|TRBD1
CATGGTGGDQPQHF
TGTGCCACCGGAGGGACAGGAGGGGATCAGCCCCAGCATTTT
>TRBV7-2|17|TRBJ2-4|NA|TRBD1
CASSLAGTGGTKNIQYF
TGTGCCAGCAGCTTAGCAGGGACAGGTGGAACCAAAAACATTCAGTACTTC
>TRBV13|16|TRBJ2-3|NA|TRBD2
CASSLWGLGNTDTQYF
TGTGCCAGCAGCTTATGGGGACTAGGGAACACAGATACGCAGTATTTT
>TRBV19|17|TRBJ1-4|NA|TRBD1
CASSPRGQALTNEKLFF
TGTGCCAGTAGTCCGAGGGGGCAGGCTCTAACTAATGAAAAACTGTTTTTT
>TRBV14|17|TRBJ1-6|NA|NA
CASSTFGGSSYNSPLHF
TGTGCCAGCAGCACTTTCGGCGGGAGCTCCTATAATTCACCCCTCCACTTT
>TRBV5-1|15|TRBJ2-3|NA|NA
CASSSDRRGTDTQYF
TGCGCCAGCAGCTCCGACAGGCGGGGCACAGATACGCAGTATTTT
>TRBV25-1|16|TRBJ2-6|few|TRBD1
CASRDGTGAGANVLTF
TGTGCCAGCAGAGACGGGACAGGGGCTGGGGCCAACGTCCTGACTTTC
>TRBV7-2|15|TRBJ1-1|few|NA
CASSLGHGWGTEAFF
TGTGCCAGCAGCTTAGGTCATGGTTGGGGCACTGAAGCTTTCTTT
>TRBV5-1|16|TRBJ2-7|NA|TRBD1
CASSRAPGQGFYEQYF
TGCGCCAGCAGCCGGGCCCCGGGACAGGGGTTCTACGAGCAGTACTTC
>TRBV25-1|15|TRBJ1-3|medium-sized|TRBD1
CASSPLTGTGNTIYF
TGTGCCAGCAGTCCCTTGACAGGGACCGGAAACACCATATATTTT
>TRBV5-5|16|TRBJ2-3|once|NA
CTSSLLSAGSTDTQYF
TGTACCAGCAGCTTGTTGTCCGCAGGTAGCACAGATACGCAGTATTTT
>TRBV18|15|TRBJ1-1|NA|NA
CASSPPSSGDTEAFF
TGTGCCAGCTCACCACCAAGCTCAGGGGACACTGAAGCTTTCTTT
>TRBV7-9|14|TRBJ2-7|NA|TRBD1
CASSTGTGKAEQYF
TGTGCCAGCAGTACCGGGACAGGGAAGGCCGAGCAGTACTTC
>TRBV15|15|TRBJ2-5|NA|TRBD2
CATSSEGGKVETQYF
TGTGCCACCAGCAGCGAGGGAGGGAAAGTTGAGACCCAGTACTTC
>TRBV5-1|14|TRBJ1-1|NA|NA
CASSPGQTNTEAFF
TGCGCCAGCAGCCCAGGACAGACGAACACTGAAGCTTTCTTT
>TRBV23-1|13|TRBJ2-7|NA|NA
CASKRLIGYEQYF
TGCGCCAGCAAACGGCTAATCGGTTACGAGCAGTACTTC
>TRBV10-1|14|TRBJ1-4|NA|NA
CASSESKSLGKLFF
TGCGCCAGCAGTGAGTCGAAGTCGCTGGGAAAACTGTTTTTT
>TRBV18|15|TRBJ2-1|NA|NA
CASSLIRGRDNEQFF
TGTGCCAGCTCACTCATCAGGGGGAGGGACAATGAGCAGTTCTTC
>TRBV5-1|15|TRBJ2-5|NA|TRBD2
CASSLLSGARETQYF
TGCGCCAGCAGCTTGCTCAGCGGGGCGCGAGAGACCCAGTACTTC
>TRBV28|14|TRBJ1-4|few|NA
CASRIGGVDEKLFF
TGTGCCAGCAGGATCGGGGGGGTTGATGAAAAACTGTTTTTT
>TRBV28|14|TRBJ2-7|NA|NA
CASSPDRGTYEQYF
TGTGCCAGCAGCCCGGATCGGGGAACCTACGAGCAGTACTTC
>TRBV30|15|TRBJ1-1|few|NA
CAWTSRPLGDTEAFF
TGTGCCTGGACCTCACGCCCCCTGGGTGACACTGAAGCTTTCTTT
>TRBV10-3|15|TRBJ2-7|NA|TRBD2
CAINIQAGGPVEQYF
TGTGCCATCAATATTCAGGCGGGAGGGCCCGTCGAGCAGTACTTC
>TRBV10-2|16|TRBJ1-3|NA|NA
CASSESTGGSGNTIYF
TGCGCCAGCAGTGAGTCGACCGGGGGCTCTGGAAACACCATATATTTT
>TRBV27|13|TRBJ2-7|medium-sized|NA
CASSLNQGYEQYF
TGTGCCAGCAGTTTAAACCAGGGCTACGAGCAGTACTTC
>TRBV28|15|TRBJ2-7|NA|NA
CASSIGRSITSEQYF
TGTGCCAGCAGCATCGGACGGTCGATTACTAGCGAGCAGTACTTC
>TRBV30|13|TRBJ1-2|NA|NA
CAWSIWAERGYTF
TGTGCCTGGAGTATCTGGGCGGAGAGGGGCTACACCTTC
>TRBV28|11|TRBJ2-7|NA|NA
CASSLPYEQYF
TGTGCCAGCAGTTTACCTTACGAGCAGTACTTC